This is a list of T cell receptor beta chains from one sample in a study of CD8 T cells in ankylosing spondylitis. TCRdb processed the 5' RACE reads anew with MiXCR; each CDR3 protein has one entry. This sample has nearly 350,000 distinct CDR3 sequences, with 14% to 15% found just once. Material for sequencing was blood, either unsorted or a sorted T cell fraction (not recorded which). These receptors originate from a male donor with ankylosing spondylitis or in good health (not recorded which). Both conserved end residues are part of each CDR3. The D gene is left open where the match is weak. Part of the rows lack a size; the others show once, few, many or a class for expanded clones.

>15|TRBV10-3|TRBD1|TRBJ1-2|-
TGTGCCATCAGTGAGACAGGGGGCGCTGGCTATGGCTACACCTTC
CAISETGGAGYGYTF
>15|TRBV12-3/TRBV12-4|TRBD1|TRBJ2-1|many
TGTGCCAGCAGTCTCGACAGGGGCTCCTACAATGAGCAGTTCTTC
CASSLDRGSYNEQFF
>15|TRBV10-2|TRBD2|TRBJ2-3|few
TGCGCCAGCCAGACTAGCGGGAGTAACACAGATACGCAGTATTTT
CASQTSGSNTDTQYF
>15|TRBV3-1|TRBD2|TRBJ2-2|few
TGTGCCAGCAGCCGGGACTATACGAACACCGGGGAGCTGTTTTTT
CASSRDYTNTGELFF
>11|TRBV11-2|-|TRBJ2-4|-
TGTGCCAGCAGCCCCGGGGACATTCAGTACTTC
CASSPGDIQYF
>16|TRBV20-1|-|TRBJ2-6|-
TGCAGTGCTAGTGTGTTGGGGAGCTCTGGGGCCAACGTCCTGACTTTC
CSASVLGSSGANVLTF
>14|TRBV10-3|-|TRBJ1-1|few
TGTGCCATCAGTACGGGAGGGGTGAACACTGAAGCTTTCTTT
CAISTGGVNTEAFF
>11|TRBV7-9|-|TRBJ2-7|-
TGTGCCAGCAGCCAAAACCGGGAGCAGTACTTC
CASSQNREQYF
>15|TRBV20-1|-|TRBJ2-1|-
TGCAGTGCCGGAGGCATGCGTCCCTCCTACAATGAGCAGTTCTTC
CSAGGMRPSYNEQFF
>15|TRBV19|-|TRBJ1-5|-
TGTGCCAGTAGCCGAAGCCATTCTAGCAATCAGCCCCAGCATTTT
CASSRSHSSNQPQHF
>14|TRBV12-3/TRBV12-4|-|TRBJ2-3|many
TGTGCCAGCAGTTTGGGGACGTTCACAGATACGCAGTATTTT
CASSLGTFTDTQYF
>15|TRBV4-2|-|TRBJ2-2|-
TGTGCCAGCAGCCAAGGGGTAGAGACGAACGGGGAGCTGCTTTTT
CASSQGVETNGELLF
>14|TRBV18|-|TRBJ2-3|-
TGTGCCAGCTCACCGGACACACACACAGATACGCAGTATTTT
CASSPDTHTDTQYF
>14|TRBV2|-|TRBJ1-1|-
TGTGCCAGCAGTGGCCCAGGGCGGACCACTGAAGCTTTCTTT
CASSGPGRTTEAFF
>14|TRBV12-3/TRBV12-4|-|TRBJ2-1|-
TGTGCCAGCAGTTTGTTACAGCGAACTCAGGGCCAGTTCTTC
CASSLLQRTQGQFF
>15|TRBV2|-|TRBJ1-6|-
TGTGCCAGCAGACCGGACGGGGTAGGTAATTCACCCCTCCACTTT
CASRPDGVGNSPLHF
>15|TRBV19|TRBD2|TRBJ2-1|-
TGTGCCAGTAGTATGGGCCTAGCGGGGGCCCCCTATGAGTTCTTC
CASSMGLAGAPYEFF
>14|TRBV5-6|-|TRBJ1-2|many
TGTGCCAGCAGCTTGATCGGGGCCTACTGGGGCTACACCTTC
CASSLIGAYWGYTF
>14|TRBV29-1|-|TRBJ2-1|-
TGCAGCGTTGATGCGGGGGCCTCCTACAATGAGCAGTTCTTC
CSVDAGASYNEQFF
>13|TRBV5-6|TRBD2|TRBJ2-1|-
TGTGCCAGCAGCTCCGGGACTAGCTATGAGCAGTTCTTC
CASSSGTSYEQFF
>16|TRBV5-1|-|TRBJ1-4|few
TGCGCCAGCAGCTTGGATTCTCAGGGTGGGGGAGAAAAACTGTTTTTT
CASSLDSQGGGEKLFF
>19|TRBV9|TRBD2|TRBJ2-5|-
TGTGCCAGCAGCGTAGGCTTAACTAGCGGGGGAAGGAGGCAAGAGACCCAGTACTTC
CASSVGLTSGGRRQETQYF
>17|TRBV5-1|-|TRBJ2-1|many
TGCGCCAGCAGCTTGGCCCCTGGCGGGATGGCCTACAATGAGCAGTTCTTC
CASSLAPGGMAYNEQFF
>16|TRBV3-1|TRBD2|TRBJ2-1|-
TGTGCCAGCAGCCAAGAGAGAACTAGCGGACACAATGAGCAGTTCTTC
CASSQERTSGHNEQFF
>15|TRBV7-2|-|TRBJ2-1|few
TGTGCCAGCAGCTACTGGGGGCTAGCTAGTCATGAGCAGTTCTTC
CASSYWGLASHEQFF
>14|TRBV10-2|TRBD2|TRBJ2-3|few
TGCGCCAGCACCACTAGCGGGGGGATGAATACGCAGTATTTT
CASTTSGGMNTQYF
>16|TRBV12-3/TRBV12-4|-|TRBJ2-3|-
TGTGCCAGCACCGACCGGACAAGGGGGGCTTCGGATACGCAGTATTTT
CASTDRTRGASDTQYF
>13|TRBV20-1|-|TRBJ2-5|many
TGCAGTGCTAGTCCGGGACTCCAAGAGACCCAGTACTTC
CSASPGLQETQYF
>14|TRBV20-1|-|TRBJ2-5|-
TGCAGTGCTGTGCCGGCGGGGCCTCAAGAGACCCAGTACTTC
CSAVPAGPQETQYF
>15|TRBV19|TRBD1|TRBJ2-7|-
TGTGCCAGTAGTAGACGGACAGGGCTTACCTACGAGCAGTACTTC
CASSRRTGLTYEQYF
>17|TRBV5-1|-|TRBJ1-3|many
TGCGCCAGCAGATCCGGACCGGGGCACCCCGAGGGAAACACCATATATTTT
CASRSGPGHPEGNTIYF
>14|TRBV20-1|-|TRBJ2-3|few
TGCAGTGCTAGGACCCGGGCCTATCCAGATACGCAGTATTTT
CSARTRAYPDTQYF
>17|TRBV9|TRBD2|TRBJ2-3|few
TGTGCCAGCAGCCCCGGTGCTAGCGGGGGGGCGGTGGATACGCAGTATTTT
CASSPGASGGAVDTQYF
>16|TRBV3-1|TRBD2|TRBJ2-2|few
TGTGCCAGCAGCTACACCGGGACTAGCGTCACCGGGGAGCTGTTTTTT
CASSYTGTSVTGELFF
>16|TRBV5-1|-|TRBJ2-2|many
TGCGCCAGCAGCTTGGAGGGCGGATGGAACACCGGGGAGCTGTTTTTT
CASSLEGGWNTGELFF
>15|TRBV20-1|-|TRBJ2-7|few
TGCAGTGCTAGAGATGAGACACAACACTCCTACGAGCAGTACTTC
CSARDETQHSYEQYF
>15|TRBV10-3|-|TRBJ1-2|few
TGTGCCATCAGTGATTCGGTTGCAGCCGGGTGGGGCTACACCTTC
CAISDSVAAGWGYTF
>13|TRBV14|TRBD1|TRBJ1-1|few
TGTGCCAGCAGCCGATTTCCAGGGGGCCCAGCTTTCTTT
CASSRFPGGPAFF
>14|TRBV3-1|-|TRBJ2-5|-
TGTGCCAGCACCACTAGCCCTAGGAGGGAGACCCAGTACTTC
CASTTSPRRETQYF
>14|TRBV5-1|TRBD1|TRBJ2-5|-
TGCGCCAGCAGCAAGGGACAGGGACAAGAGACCCAGTACTTC
CASSKGQGQETQYF